This T cell receptor (beta chain) stems from a study of naive and memory T cell subsets. Whole-study results and caveats: In CD4 and CD8 cells, diversity dropped from naive through EMRA. In naive cells, over 85% of TCR sequences were seen only once. Activation and differentiation may alter RNA-based TCR counts.

The beta constant-region primer was an equimolar mix of two oligonucleotides covering TRBC1 and TRBC2. The cDNA 3' end received a ligated single-stranded oligonucleotide carrying the SP2 primer and a 12-nucleotide UMI. MiXCR was run by TCRdb on the UMI-ligation and nested PCR reads, yielding one entry per CDR3 protein. The repertoire holds 130,000 to 150,000 distinct CDR3 sequences, approximately 15% seen once, with about 0.14% in the top ten. The CDR3 extends over 17 amino acids. The V end lost 1 base, the J end lost 2 bases, and 19 bases lay between the germline ends. CDR1 and CDR2 from the germline V gene are DFQATT and SNEGSKA (reference sequence). Regarding this clonotype: Its antigen remains unknown.

Sequenced input: naive CD4+ T cells from blood. This chain joins TRBV20-1 and TRBJ2-3, with D possibly matching TRBD2 (6 bases). This TCR was sampled from a human donor in good health. DNA for the CDR3: TGCAGTGCTAGAGCTACTTACACGGGACTTTACACAGATACGCAGTATTTT. Amino acids: CSARATYTGLYTDTQYF.